This T cell receptor beta chain was captured by sequencing in a study of T cell changes during pregnancy in multiple sclerosis. Generated by immunoSEQ multiplex PCR, the TCRdb table keeps only in-frame clones and is missing some. The sample records about 100,000 clones, approximately 92% being singletons. Deletions cut 5 bases from V and 0 bases from J, with 15 bases between. Germline V gene sequence: CDR1 SGHRS, CDR2 YFSETQ. The CDR3 loop spans 17 amino acids. The chain couples TRBV5-1 to TRBJ2-6, with D hard to call. The receptor was isolated from a female donor with multiple sclerosis, enrolled in a pregnancy study. The input for sequencing was peripheral blood, taken in the first trimester of pregnancy. The CDR3 DNA sequence: TGCGCCAGCAGTCCCACAGAGTCTTACTCTGGGGCCAACGTCCTGACTTTC. Its translation is CASSPTESYSGANVLTF.